The clone carrying this TCR beta chain was counted at least ten times. Its antigen remains unknown. The entirety of the isolated RNA underwent reverse transcription, so expressed TCRB transcripts were sequenced. Repertoires were generated with immunoSEQ multiplex PCR, while TCRdb's copy carries only in-frame clones and drops some. Of a few hundred thousand clones in the sample, about 30% are singletons; the top ten hold under 4.5%. These data come from a study of beta chain features in type 1 diabetes. The CDR3 runs to 14 residues. Looked up from germline, CDR1 is MNHNY and CDR2 is SVGAGI (reference sequence). V was clipped by 4 bases and J by 5 bases, with 13 bases between them. Whole-study results and caveats: Significant though moderate, a shortening of TCRB CDR3s appeared in all four CD4+ subsets of Type 1 diabetes patients.

CD45RO/CCR7/CD25/CD127/CD95/CD27 sorting isolated CD4+ naive, central memory, regulatory and stem cell-like memory cells. The specimen sequenced was central memory CD4+ T cells from blood. The chain has TRBV6-6 and TRBJ2-3; tentatively, D is TRBD2 (5 bases). The receptor's source is a young man in good health. The CDR3 loop reads CASSSSYGQDTQYF. CDR3 in DNA: TGTGCCAGCAGTTCTAGCTACGGTCAAGATACGCAGTATTTT.